A single sample gave rise to the 3 T cell receptor beta chains below, sequenced in a study of naive and memory T cell subsets. Two oligonucleotides, mixed equimolar, formed the beta constant-region primer covering TRBC1 and TRBC2. TCRdb independently ran MiXCR on the UMI-ligation and nested PCR reads; one entry per CDR3 protein. The sample holds tens of thousands of distinct CDR3 sequences, 8% to 13% seen once. The sequenced sample consisted of central memory CD8+ T cells from blood. These receptor sequences come from a human donor in good health.

The rearrangement uses TRBV27 and TRBJ2-1; 8 bases align to TRBD1. Germline trimming cut 6 bases from V and 3 bases from J; bases unmatched to any gene: 10. Per the germline V gene, CDR1 is MNHEY and CDR2 is SMNVEV (reference sequence). This CDR3 is built from 16 residues. CDR3 protein: CASSFRTGSYYNEQFF. The CDR3 DNA sequence: TGTGCCAGCAGCTTTCGGACAGGGAGTTACTACAATGAGCAGTTCTTC.

This clonotype was counted between two and nine times. The chain couples TRBV3-1 to TRBJ1-6; tentative D call: TRBD1 (5 bases). The CDR3 length is 14 residues. Per the germline V gene, CDR1 is LGHDT and CDR2 is YNNKEL (reference sequence). Trimming stripped 6 bases from V and 8 bases from J, with 14 bases between. The CDR3 region has the DNA TGTGCCAGCAGGGTGGACAAGGGCTATTCACCCCTCCACTTT. Its translation is CASRVDKGYSPLHF.

This clonotype is labeled large. The chain uses TRBV28 and TRBJ2-1; the D gene could be TRBD1 or TRBD2 (5 bases each). V was clipped by 2 bases and J by 5 bases, with 16 bases between them. There are 16 residues in the CDR3. Looked up from germline, CDR1 is MDHEN and CDR2 is SYDVKM. In DNA form, the CDR3 reads TGTGCCAGCAGTTTACAAAGCGTGGTGGGACACAATGAGCAGTTCTTC. Its translation is CASSLQSVVGHNEQFF.